This T cell receptor (beta chain) was sequenced during a study of T-cell memory formation after mild COVID-19. In the study overall: Clusters of TCRs were largely donor specific. Study-wide results and limits: Later expanders leaned toward CD4+, whereas clones contracting from day 15 to 85 were balanced CD4/CD8.

This clonotype was observed at least ten times. Its antigen remains unknown. In TCRdb, the 5' RACE reads were re-called with MiXCR into one record per CDR3 protein. Of roughly 370,000 distinct CDR3 sequences listed, about 15% are singletons. The CDR3 consists of 14 residues. V lost 6 bases and J 0 bases, leaving 14 bases between the germline ends. Germline-derived CDR1 and CDR2 are DFQATT and SNEGSKA (reference sequence). Sequencing was carried out using PBMCs or a T cell subset sorted from them (not recorded which). This TCR came from a man between 18 and 29 years old who had mild COVID-19 (a few samples of this study predate the infection). Cell type and time point are not known. The V call is TRBV20-1, the J call TRBJ1-2, with D perhaps matching TRBD1 (6 bases). The CDR3 DNA reads as TGCAGTGCCGCACAGGGAACGGCTAACTATGGCTACACCTTC. Protein sequence: CSAAQGTANYGYTF.